These 22 T cell receptor beta chains share one sample of origin, sequenced in a study of blood T cells in healthy people across ages. Next came a second PCR, run for about 6 to 11 cycles, which used a sample-barcoded 5' primer along with a J-beta primer mix. TCRdb itself ran the 5' RACE reads through MiXCR, one entry per CDR3 protein. The sample gives roughly 1.5 million distinct CDR3 sequences, approximately 43% of which show up once; roughly 3.7% is in the top ten. Sequencing was carried out using blood. These receptors originate from a woman aged 18-30 years in good health.

This clonotype has a single count. The chain employs TRBV29-1 and TRBJ2-1, with 7 bases aligning to TRBD2. The CDR3 has 13 residues. V gave up 2 bases and J gave up 8 bases; unmatched junction bases: 6. Germline assignment: CDR1 SQVTM and CDR2 ANQGSEA. As DNA, the CDR3 is TGCAGCGTTGAACGGGCGGGGGACTATGAGCAGTTCTTC. Translated, it gives CSVERAGDYEQFF.

This sequence joins TRBV4-1 and TRBJ2-1; D is unresolved. With the DNA end fitting TRBJ2-7 better, the J assignment may be wrong. This CDR3 comprises 15 residues. Germline CDR1 reads MGHRA; CDR2 reads YSYEKL. CDR3 coding DNA: TGCGCCAGCAGCCAGTCTGGTCTTTCCTACAATGAGCAGTACTTC. It translates to CASSQSGLSYNEQYF.

As concerns this clonotype: Germline and junction disagree at one end, which may indicate a read error. This chain connects TRBV11-2 to TRBJ2-1, with D perhaps matching TRBD1 (7 bases). This CDR3 spans 17 amino acids. From germline, CDR1 is SGHAT and CDR2 FQNNGV. CDR3: CASSLGVGGGSCNEQFF. CDR3 sequence (DNA): TGTGCCAGCAGCTTAGGAGTCGGAGGGGGCTCCTGCAATGAGCAGTTCTTC.

This clonotype was seen more than once but under ten times. The chain joins TRBV12-3 or TRBV12-4 to TRBJ2-3; 16 bases are a match to TRBD2. V trimming: 3 bases; J trimming: 6 bases; junction bases outside the gene matches: 15. CDR3 length equals 20 residues. DNA of the CDR3: TGTGCCAGCAGTTTCGCTCCGGGACTAGCGGGGGGGCCGCGGCCGGATACGCAGTATTTT. This gives the protein CASSFAPGLAGGPRPDTQYF.

The chain links TRBV7-9 to TRBJ1-1, with a possible D match to TRBD1 (6 bases). V was shortened by 5 bases and J by 2 bases, with 15 bases between the two germline ends. Germline V lookup: CDR1 SEHNR, CDR2 FQNEAQ (reference sequence). The CDR3 spans 15 residues. CDR3 coding DNA: TGTGCCAGCAGCACAACCGGGACACCAAACACTGAAGCTTTCTTT. This translates into CASSTTGTPNTEAFF.

A few counts support this clonotype. This chain uses TRBV5-6 with TRBJ1-2; no clear D. The CDR3 extends over 14 amino acids. CDR1 is SGHDT, CDR2 YYEEEE, per germline. V lost 2 bases and J 2 bases, leaving 10 bases between the germline ends. CDR3 DNA sequence: TGTGCCAGCAGCTTATGGCGGGGAAACTATGGCTACACCTTC. Its translation is CASSLWRGNYGYTF.

This clonotype appeared a few times. Being one base from a much bigger clone, this may be a read error. The rearrangement uses TRBV24-1 and TRBJ2-1; 7 nucleotides match TRBD1. V trimming: 9 bases; J trimming: 0 bases; junction bases outside the gene matches: 1. Germline CDR1 is KGHDR and CDR2 is SFDVKD. The CDR3 extends over 13 amino acids. The CDR3: CATRDSSYNEQFF. The CDR3 DNA is TGTGCCACCCGGGACAGCTCCTACAATGAGCAGTTCTTC.

This clonotype has more than one count but fewer than ten. This rearrangement joins TRBV27 to TRBJ2-3; perhaps D is TRBD1 or TRBD2 (5 bases each). This CDR3 region has 14 residues. Per germline, CDR1 MNHEY and CDR2 SMNVEV (reference sequence). Trimming shortened V by 7 bases and J by 2 bases, and 13 bases separated the two germline ends. The DNA of the CDR3 is TGTGCCAGCAAGGGATGGGGGTCCACAGATACGCAGTATTTT. It encodes CASKGWGSTDTQYF.

The V and J genes are TRBV28 and TRBJ2-1; 8 bases fit TRBD2. J lost 8 bases, V lost 5 bases, and 14 bases had no gene match. Germline lookup yields CDR1 MDHEN and CDR2 SYDVKM. The CDR3 is 16 residues long. In DNA form, the CDR3 reads TGTGCCAGCAGTCCTGTACTAGCGGATAGGTTGCATGAGCAGTTCTTC. This sequence encodes CASSPVLADRLHEQFF.

This chain uses TRBV20-1 with TRBJ2-3, with TRBD2 matching 9 bases. This CDR3 has 13 residues. CDR1 and CDR2 from the germline V gene are DFQATT and SNEGSKA (reference sequence). V gave up 7 bases and J gave up 1 base; unmatched junction bases: 3. This chain's CDR3 is CSGRTSGTDTQYF. As DNA, the CDR3 is TGCAGTGGTAGGACTAGCGGCACAGATACGCAGTATTTT.

The chain combines TRBV7-9 with TRBJ2-7, with D hard to call. Germline CDR1 and CDR2: SEHNR and FQNEAQ (reference sequence). This CDR3 contains 13 residues. The V and J ends lost 0 bases and 4 bases respectively, with 7 bases between them. In DNA, the CDR3 is TGTGCCAGCAGCTTAGCGTCCAGGTACGAGCAGTACTTC. Amino acid sequence: CASSLASRYEQYF.

The chain has TRBV20-1 and TRBJ2-7; no clear D. The CDR3 loop spans 10 amino acids. Germline V lookup: CDR1 DFQATT, CDR2 SNEGSKA (reference sequence). V was cut by 3 bases and J by 6 bases, with 6 bases left in between. The CDR3 DNA follows: TGCAGTGCTAGCCCAACCGAGCAGTACTTC. It codes for CSASPTEQYF.

The rearrangement joins TRBV15 to TRBJ1-2; D gene unclear. In germline, CDR1 is LNHNV, CDR2 YYDKDF (reference sequence). This CDR3 comprises 14 residues. V lost 0 bases to trimming and J lost 2 bases, with 7 bases between them. The CDR3 is CATSRDRMNYGYTF. The CDR3 DNA sequence: TGTGCCACCAGCAGAGACCGGATGAACTATGGCTACACCTTC.

The chain has TRBV9 and TRBJ2-2, with a tentative D call TRBD2 (5 bases). CDR1 and CDR2 from the germline V gene are SGDLS and YYNGEE. The CDR3 contains 14 residues. V lost 3 bases to trimming and J lost 0 bases, with 6 bases between them. The CDR3 loop is CASSEGANTGELFF. In nucleotides, the CDR3 is TGTGCCAGCAGCGAGGGAGCGAACACCGGGGAGCTGTTTTTT.

Concerning this clonotype: A read error is possible here, since a much larger clone lies one base away. The CDR3 protein is CVSSYQGDWGETQYF. In DNA, the CDR3 is TGTGTCAGCAGCTACCAGGGAGACTGGGGAGAGACCCAGTACTTC. V is TRBV5-8 and J is TRBJ2-5; D is perhaps TRBD1 or TRBD2 (5 bases each). The germline CDR1 and CDR2 sequences are SGHTS and YDEGEE. The CDR3 has 15 amino acids. Filled out from reference TRBV5-8 and TRBJ2-5, the complete variable domain reads EAGVTQSPTHLIKTRGQQATLRCSPISGHTSVYWYQQALGLGLQFLLWYDEGEERNRGNFPPRFSGRQFPNYSSELNVNALELEDSALYLCVSSYQGDWGETQYFGPGTRLLVL.

This clonotype was seen more than once but under ten times. The chain combines TRBV20-1 with TRBJ2-1; 9 bases are shared with TRBD1. The CDR3 contains 15 residues. The V and J ends lost 0 bases and 3 bases, in that order; junction bases with no gene match: 3. In germline, CDR1 is DFQATT, CDR2 SNEGSKA (reference sequence). The CDR3 spells CSARDTGGYYNEQFF. The CDR3 bases are TGCAGTGCTAGAGACACAGGGGGCTACTACAATGAGCAGTTCTTC.

This clonotype was picked up a small number of times. The rearrangement uses TRBV3-1 and TRBJ2-7, with D perhaps matching TRBD2 (6 bases). CDR1 is LGHDT, CDR2 YNNKEL, per germline (reference sequence). V was shortened by 0 bases and J by 0 bases, with 9 bases between the two germline ends. This CDR3 region has 15 residues. CDR3 region: CASSQEVAVSYEQYF. CDR3 coding DNA: TGTGCCAGCAGCCAAGAAGTAGCGGTCTCCTACGAGCAGTACTTC.

The chain carries TRBV27 and TRBJ2-5; possibly TRBD2 for D (7 bases). The ends were cut back, 0 bases at V and 8 bases at J, with 13 bases in the middle. The CDR3 runs 14 residues. Per the germline V gene, CDR1 is MNHEY and CDR2 is SMNVEV (reference sequence). CDR3 sequence reads: CASSLSGGPPTQYF. CDR3 coding DNA: TGTGCCAGCAGTTTATCCGGGGGGCCACCAACCCAGTACTTC.

This clonotype was seen only once. The V and J genes are TRBV4-1 and TRBJ1-2, with 8 nucleotides matching TRBD1. Germline trimming cut 0 bases from V and 1 base from J; bases unmatched to any gene: 4. The CDR3 contains 16 residues. CDR1 is MGHRA, CDR2 YSYEKL, per germline. The CDR3 is CASSQDSGGFNYGYTF. CDR3 nucleotides: TGCGCCAGCAGCCAAGATTCAGGGGGCTTTAACTATGGCTACACCTTC.

The rearrangement joins TRBV24-1 to TRBJ2-3; D gene uncertain. The CDR3 spans 15 residues. In germline, CDR1 is KGHDR, CDR2 SFDVKD. Deletions cut 2 bases from V and 4 bases from J, with 12 bases between. The CDR3 DNA is TGTGCCACCAGTGATTCCGGGCCAGGAGCAGATACGCAGTATTTT. This encodes CATSDSGPGADTQYF.

A word on this clonotype: One end of the junction does not line up with germline, which may come from a read error. The chain couples TRBV7-9 to TRBJ1-1; tentatively, D is TRBD1 (5 bases). This CDR3 region has 15 residues. Germline V gene data show CDR1 as SEHNR and CDR2 as FQNEAQ (reference sequence). CDR3 in DNA: TGTGCCAGCAGCTTAGGTGGGAGATGGGGCACTGAAACTTTCTTT. Its translation is CASSLGGRWGTETFF.

This clonotype was counted between two and nine times. The chain has TRBV7-9 and TRBJ1-1; D possibly corresponds to TRBD1 (5 bases). Trimming shortened V by 3 bases and J by 5 bases, and 13 bases separated the two germline ends. CDR1 is SEHNR and CDR2 is FQNEAQ in the germline V gene (reference sequence). CDR3 length equals 14 residues. CDR3 protein: CASSFPGPGTEAFF. The CDR3 DNA reads TGTGCCAGCAGCTTTCCAGGGCCGGGTACTGAAGCTTTCTTT.